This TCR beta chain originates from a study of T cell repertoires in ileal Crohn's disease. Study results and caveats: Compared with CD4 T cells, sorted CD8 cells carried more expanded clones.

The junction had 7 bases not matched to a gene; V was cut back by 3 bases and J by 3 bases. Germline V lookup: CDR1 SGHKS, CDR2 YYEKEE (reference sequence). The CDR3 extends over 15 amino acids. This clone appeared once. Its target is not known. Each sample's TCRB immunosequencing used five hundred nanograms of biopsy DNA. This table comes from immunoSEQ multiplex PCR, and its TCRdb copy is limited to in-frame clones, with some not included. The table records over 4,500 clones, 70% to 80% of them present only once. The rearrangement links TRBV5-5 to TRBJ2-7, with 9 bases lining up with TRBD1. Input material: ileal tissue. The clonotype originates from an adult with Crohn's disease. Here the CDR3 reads CASSWGQGVGYEQYF. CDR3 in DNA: TGTGCCAGCAGCTGGGGACAGGGTGTAGGCTACGAGCAGTACTTC.